These T cell receptor beta chains were read from a single sample in a study of blood T cell repertoires in COVID-19. TCRdb's copy holds only in-frame clones and misses some; the assay was immunoSEQ multiplex PCR. Here the sample spans 200,000 to 300,000 clones, more than 70% being singletons. Source material: peripheral blood. The receptors shown here come from a woman aged 45-65 years with acute or convalescent COVID-19. CDR3s include the opening cysteine and the closing phenylalanine or tryptophan. Each record gives: V gene, J gene, CDR3 length, CDR3 protein.

V gene: TRBV4-2
J gene: TRBJ1-1
CDR3 length: 16
CDR3 protein: CASSQDQHREGTEAFF

V gene: TRBV28
J gene: TRBJ2-1
CDR3 length: 14
CDR3 protein: CASRLDFSFNEQFF

V gene: TRBV12-3/TRBV12-4
J gene: TRBJ1-5
CDR3 length: 12
CDR3 protein: CASTPLGGPQHF

V gene: TRBV3-1/TRBV3-2
J gene: TRBJ1-1
CDR3 length: 14
CDR3 protein: CASSQGHLNTEAFF

V gene: TRBV7-9
J gene: TRBJ1-5
CDR3 length: 12
CDR3 protein: CASSLSNQPQHF

V gene: TRBV11-1
J gene: TRBJ2-1
CDR3 length: 16
CDR3 protein: CASIWRGGSSYNEQFF

V gene: TRBV6-5
J gene: TRBJ1-6
CDR3 length: 14
CDR3 protein: CASREDSVGSPLHF

V gene: TRBV28
J gene: TRBJ1-3
CDR3 length: 16
CDR3 protein: CASSSFVHETGNTIYF

V gene: TRBV6-5
J gene: TRBJ2-1
CDR3 length: 15
CDR3 protein: CASSYLGNSYNEQFF

V gene: TRBV7-9
J gene: TRBJ1-2
CDR3 length: 15
CDR3 protein: CASSHTSGVSYGYTF

V gene: TRBV7-2
J gene: TRBJ1-5
CDR3 length: 16
CDR3 protein: CASSFKGGMWNQPQHF

V gene: TRBV9
J gene: TRBJ1-1
CDR3 length: 15
CDR3 protein: CASSEGQGPGTEAFF

V gene: TRBV27
J gene: TRBJ2-3
CDR3 length: 17
CDR3 protein: CASSLQGPSGRSDTQYF

V gene: TRBV20-1
J gene: TRBJ2-5
CDR3 length: 14
CDR3 protein: CSASWGGSGETQYF

V gene: TRBV2
J gene: TRBJ2-1
CDR3 length: 14
CDR3 protein: CASRLRTGLNEQFF

V gene: TRBV7-2
J gene: TRBJ2-5
CDR3 length: 15
CDR3 protein: CASSTQTGEGETQYF

V gene: TRBV18
J gene: TRBJ1-6
CDR3 length: 13
CDR3 protein: CASSGQANSPLHF

V gene: TRBV28
J gene: TRBJ1-1
CDR3 length: 15
CDR3 protein: CASSTGGAVRNKAFF

V gene: TRBV29-1
J gene: TRBJ2-6
CDR3 length: 14
CDR3 protein: CSAPSFAGANVLTF

V gene: TRBV28
J gene: TRBJ2-7
CDR3 length: 13
CDR3 protein: CASSPTDNYEQYF

V gene: TRBV6-2/TRBV6-3
J gene: TRBJ2-1
CDR3 length: 15
CDR3 protein: CASSRAGPGYNEQFF

V gene: TRBV5-1
J gene: TRBJ2-1
CDR3 length: 17
CDR3 protein: CASSWDSGTGAYNEQFF

V gene: TRBV7-8
J gene: TRBJ2-7
CDR3 length: 17
CDR3 protein: CASSLFRFSGEAYEQYF

V gene: TRBV6-5
J gene: TRBJ2-2
CDR3 length: 15
CDR3 protein: CASSFRDSFTGELFF

V gene: TRBV7-6
J gene: TRBJ1-4
CDR3 length: 16
CDR3 protein: CASSSRNRAANEKLFF

V gene: TRBV2
J gene: TRBJ1-6
CDR3 length: 15
CDR3 protein: CASSAGGYYNSPLHF

V gene: TRBV7-3
J gene: TRBJ2-1
CDR3 length: 15
CDR3 protein: CASSLQGGIHNEQFF

V gene: TRBV19
J gene: TRBJ1-2
CDR3 length: 15
CDR3 protein: CASNHPDRVVYGYTF

V gene: TRBV27
J gene: TRBJ1-4
CDR3 length: 17
CDR3 protein: CASSSPGLMGTGEKLFF

V gene: TRBV5-1
J gene: TRBJ2-5
CDR3 length: 15
CDR3 protein: CASSGRSGSAETQYF

V gene: TRBV4-1
J gene: TRBJ2-5
CDR3 length: 14
CDR3 protein: CASSSGQLQETQYF

V gene: TRBV10-3
J gene: TRBJ2-1
CDR3 length: 11
CDR3 protein: CAASSYNEQFF